The 22 T cell receptor beta chains reported below all come from one sample, sequenced in a study of shared clonotypes between healthy human individuals. Naive CD8 cells were CD45RO-negative, positively selected for CCR7, excluding terminally differentiated effector memory CD45RA+ cells. Here immunoSEQ multiplex PCR was the method, and the copy in TCRdb shows in-frame clones only, minus some. The table has 2 million to 2.5 million clones, around 96% seen once; the top ten hold 0.85% to 1.3%. Material: naive CD8+ T cells sorted from blood. These receptors all stem from a man between 18 and 35 years old in good health.

Worth noting for this clone: The junction does not match germline at one end; this may be a read error. The V and J genes are TRBV7-9 and TRBJ2-6; D possibly matches TRBD1 or TRBD2 (5 bases each). The CDR3 covers 16 residues. Germline lookup yields CDR1 SEHNR and CDR2 FQNEAQ (reference sequence). CDR3: CASTLYEGSGANVLTF. The CDR3 bases are TGTGCCAGCACCTTATACGAGGGGTCTGGGGCCAACGTCCTGACTTTC.

The J gene is TRBJ1-2, the V gene TRBV27; a possible D gene is TRBD1 (5 bases). Germline CDR1 MNHEY, CDR2 SMNVEV (reference sequence). The CDR3 is 13 amino acids. V was clipped by 3 bases and J by 4 bases, with 9 bases between them. The CDR3 DNA follows: TGTGCCAGCAGTTTCCAGGGACCCTATGGCTACACCTTC. Translation: CASSFQGPYGYTF.

The rearrangement uses TRBV7-6 and TRBJ2-7; unclear D gene. V shed 1 base and J shed 5 bases, with 18 bases lying between them. Germline loops: CDR1 SGHVS, CDR2 FNYEAQ. This CDR3 is built from 16 residues. The CDR3, as DNA: TGTGCCAGCAGCTTAGGGGGTCTGGGCCGGTTCGACGAGCAGTACTTC. It is translated as CASSLGGLGRFDEQYF.

A word on this clone: Other DNA sequences in the sample encode the same CDR3. J is TRBJ2-7 and V is TRBV7-6; no clear D. V gave up 1 base and J gave up 0 bases, with 4 bases separating them. The CDR3 contains 13 residues. Germline values: CDR1 SGHVS, CDR2 FNYEAQ. The CDR3: CASSLVDSYEQYF. The CDR3 DNA sequence: TGTGCCAGCAGCTTAGTGGACTCCTACGAGCAGTACTTC.

The chain employs TRBV19 and TRBJ1-2; D ambiguous. V lost 0 bases and J 8 bases, leaving 10 bases between the germline ends. This CDR3 has 13 amino acids. CDR1 LNHDA and CDR2 SQIVND come from the germline V gene (reference sequence). The CDR3 DNA sequence: TGTGCCAGTAGTATAGAGGCGGGAGCGGGCTACACCTTC. This translates into CASSIEAGAGYTF.

J is TRBJ1-6 and V is TRBV19, with 7 bases that match TRBD1. The CDR3 runs to 17 residues. V lost 4 bases to trimming and J lost 7 bases; unmatched junction nucleotides: 13. CDR1 and CDR2 (germline): LNHDA, SQIVND (reference sequence). In nucleotides, the CDR3 is TGTGCCAGTAGTACCGAAATCGTACAGGGGAACAATTCACCCCTCCACTTT. Translation gives CASSTEIVQGNNSPLHF.

The gene calls are TRBV6-5 and TRBJ2-7; possible D gene TRBD2, 5 bases. Deletions cut 0 bases from V and 0 bases from J, with 12 bases between. The CDR3 loop spans 16 amino acids. Germline V lookup: CDR1 MNHEY, CDR2 SVGAGI. DNA for the CDR3: TGTGCCAGCAGTTACTCTCCCACGGGGAGCTCCTACGAGCAGTACTTC. Its translation is CASSYSPTGSSYEQYF.

The rearrangement joins TRBV15 to TRBJ2-7; 9 positions agree with TRBD2. V dropped 3 bases and J dropped 5; count of bases not matched to a gene: 8. CDR1 LNHNV and CDR2 YYDKDF come from the germline V gene (reference sequence). The CDR3 runs to 15 residues. CDR3 amino acids: CATSSLAGGHDEQYF. CDR3 nucleotide sequence: TGTGCCACCAGCAGTCTGGCGGGAGGGCACGACGAGCAGTACTTC.

V usage is TRBV9 and J usage is TRBJ1-2; D not resolved. CDR1 is SGDLS and CDR2 is YYNGEE in the germline V gene. V lost 0 bases and J lost 1, with 19 bases in between. The CDR3 has 18 amino acids. In DNA, the CDR3 is TGTGCCAGCAGCGTAGAGGCGGACGCGTTAGGCCTTAACTATGGCTACACCTTC. Protein sequence: CASSVEADALGLNYGYTF.

The rearrangement uses TRBV7-9 and TRBJ2-5; D is ambiguous. V was pared by 7 bases and J by 2 bases, with 11 bases between. The CDR3 runs to 13 residues. Germline CDR1 reads SEHNR; CDR2 reads FQNEAQ (reference sequence). This CDR3 is CASTGDGQETQYF. The CDR3, as DNA: TGTGCCAGCACCGGCGATGGGCAAGAGACCCAGTACTTC. The whole variable domain, remainder taken from reference TRBV7-9 and TRBJ2-5, is DTGVSQNPRHKITKRGQNVTFRCDPISEHNRLYWYRQTLGQGPEFLTYFQNEAQLEKSRLLSDRFSAERPKGSFSTLEIQRTEQGDSAMYLCASTGDGQETQYFGPGTRLLVL.

The chain couples TRBV27 to TRBJ2-7, with TRBD2 as a possible D gene (5 bases). V lost 1 base to trimming and J lost 3 bases, with 13 bases between them. Germline V gene sequence: CDR1 MNHEY, CDR2 SMNVEV (reference sequence). CDR3 length: 15 amino acids. The CDR3 DNA sequence: TGTGCCAGCAGTTTATTGTCCGGGGTCGTCTACGAGCAGTACTTC. Translating gives CASSLLSGVVYEQYF.

The rearrangement uses TRBV7-9 and TRBJ2-3; 7 nucleotides line up with TRBD1. CDR3 length: 16 amino acids. Germline trimming cut 4 bases from V and 4 bases from J; bases unmatched to any gene: 11. Germline loops: CDR1 SEHNR, CDR2 FQNEAQ (reference sequence). CDR3 sequence (DNA): TGTGCCAGCAGCTCTCACAGGGGACCGAGGGCAGATACGCAGTATTTT. Encoded protein: CASSSHRGPRADTQYF.

This CDR3 is CASSQDLRTVDYTNYGYTF. CDR3 in DNA: TGCGCCAGCAGCCAAGATCTGAGGACAGTGGATTATACTAACTATGGCTACACCTTC. This chain uses TRBV4-1 with TRBJ1-2, with D tentatively TRBD1 (6 bases). Germline V gives CDR1 MGHRA, CDR2 YSYEKL. V shed 0 bases and J shed 0 bases, with 20 bases lying between them. The CDR3 runs 19 residues.

The chain has TRBV2 and TRBJ2-3, with 7 positions matching TRBD1. The trim removed 5 bases at V and 2 bases at J, leaving 10 bases unmatched. This CDR3 is 16 amino acids long. Germline values: CDR1 SNHLY, CDR2 FYNNEI. The CDR3 nucleotides are TGTGCCAGCAGTCCTTGGACAGGACCCTCCACAGATACGCAGTATTTT. This codes for CASSPWTGPSTDTQYF.

CDR3 DNA sequence: TGTGCCAGCAGCTTAGACGGTGCTCCCTACGAGCAGTACTTC. Translating it yields CASSLDGAPYEQYF. This chain connects TRBV7-9 to TRBJ2-7; no definite D call. The V gene lost 1 base and the J gene lost 2 bases, with 9 bases spanning the gap. Germline CDR1 SEHNR, CDR2 FQNEAQ (reference sequence). The CDR3 has 14 residues.

The chain combines TRBV30 with TRBJ2-7; TRBD1 aligns across 12 bases. Per the germline V gene, CDR1 is GTSNPN and CDR2 is SVGIG (reference sequence). The junction had 17 bases not matched to a gene; V was cut back by 5 bases and J by 6 bases. CDR3 length equals 17 residues. The CDR3 loop reads CAWSGGTGGRPLPEQYF. The DNA of the CDR3 is TGTGCCTGGTCAGGGGGGACAGGGGGCAGACCCCTTCCCGAGCAGTACTTC.

The chain employs TRBV9 and TRBJ1-1, with D possibly being TRBD1 (5 bases). Germline-derived CDR1 and CDR2 are SGDLS and YYNGEE. The CDR3 loop spans 18 amino acids. Trimming cost V 1 base and J 1 base, with 20 bases left between them. CDR3 nucleotide sequence: TGTGCCAGCAGCGTAATGGCCGGAGGAAGGGGCAAGAACACTGAAGCTTTCTTT. Protein product: CASSVMAGGRGKNTEAFF.

V and J are TRBV28 and TRBJ1-2; D unclear. The CDR3 consists of 12 residues. The germline V gene has CDR1 MDHEN and CDR2 SYDVKM. V lost 5 bases to trimming and J lost 2 bases, with 6 bases between them. The DNA for the CDR3 is TGTGCCAGCAGTGACACCAACTATGGCTACACCTTC. Its protein product is CASSDTNYGYTF.

The gene calls are TRBV27 and TRBJ2-1; 8 bases map to TRBD2. Losses at the gene ends were 6 bases for V and 3 bases for J; bases not matched to a gene: 10. The CDR3 is 16 amino acids. The germline V gene encodes CDR1 MNHEY and CDR2 SMNVEV (reference sequence). CDR3 coding DNA: TGTGCCAGCAGCCCCCGACTAGCGCCCGTCTACAATGAGCAGTTCTTC. It translates to CASSPRLAPVYNEQFF.

The chain combines TRBV9 with TRBJ2-4; no clear D gene. CDR3 length: 13 amino acids. Germline CDR1 reads SGDLS; CDR2 reads YYNGEE. The V and J ends lost 0 bases and 5 bases respectively, with 6 bases between them. CDR3 sequence (DNA): TGTGCCAGCAGCGTAGATGCGGAAAACATTCAGTACTTC. Translated: CASSVDAENIQYF.

Comment on this clone: This specimen includes other DNA sequences encoding the same CDR3. CDR3 DNA sequence: TGTGCCAGCAGCGTAGGGCACCTGAACACTGAAGCTTTCTTT. Translation gives CASSVGHLNTEAFF. The chain links TRBV9 to TRBJ1-1; no reliable D call. Germline values: CDR1 SGDLS, CDR2 YYNGEE. The V and J ends lost 0 bases and 0 bases respectively, with 6 bases between them. The CDR3 is 14 amino acids.

The chain links TRBV10-3 to TRBJ1-5; D is uncertain. There are 12 residues in the CDR3. Deletions cut 8 bases from V and 5 bases from J, with 10 bases between. The germline V gene has CDR1 ENHRY and CDR2 SYGVKD. The chain's CDR3 is CAIGPGDQPQHF. DNA of the CDR3: TGTGCCATCGGACCTGGGGATCAGCCCCAGCATTTT.